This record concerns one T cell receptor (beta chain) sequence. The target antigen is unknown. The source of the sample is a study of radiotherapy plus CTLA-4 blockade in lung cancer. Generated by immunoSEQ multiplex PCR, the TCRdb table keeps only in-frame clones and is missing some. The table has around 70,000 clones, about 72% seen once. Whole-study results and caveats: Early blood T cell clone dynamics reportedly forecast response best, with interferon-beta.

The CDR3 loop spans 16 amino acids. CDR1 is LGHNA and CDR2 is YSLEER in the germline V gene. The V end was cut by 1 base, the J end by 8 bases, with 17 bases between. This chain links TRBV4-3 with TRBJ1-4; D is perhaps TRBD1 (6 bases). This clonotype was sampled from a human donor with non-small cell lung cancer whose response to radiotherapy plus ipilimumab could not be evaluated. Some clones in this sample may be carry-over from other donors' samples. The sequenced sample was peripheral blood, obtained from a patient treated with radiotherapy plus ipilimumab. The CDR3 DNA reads TGCGCCAGCAGCCAAGCGTCCGGGACATATGCGGAAAAACTGTTTTTT. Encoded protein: CASSQASGTYAEKLFF.